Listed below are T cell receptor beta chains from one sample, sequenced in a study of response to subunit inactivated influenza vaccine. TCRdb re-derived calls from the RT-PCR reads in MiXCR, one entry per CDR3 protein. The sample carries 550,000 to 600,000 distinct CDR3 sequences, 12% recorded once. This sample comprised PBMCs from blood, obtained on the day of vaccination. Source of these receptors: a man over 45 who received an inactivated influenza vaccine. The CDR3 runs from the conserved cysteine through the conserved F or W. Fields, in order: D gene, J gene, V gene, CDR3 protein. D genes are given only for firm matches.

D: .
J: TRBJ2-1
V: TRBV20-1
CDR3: CSAGSLSHNEQFF

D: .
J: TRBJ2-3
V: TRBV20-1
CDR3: CSASLLALGPDTQYF

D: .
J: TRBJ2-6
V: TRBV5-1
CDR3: CASSSDSGRISGANVLTF

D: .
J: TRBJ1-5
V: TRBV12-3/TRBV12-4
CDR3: CASSLEEGLNQPQHF

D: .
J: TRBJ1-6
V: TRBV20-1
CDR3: CSAIESGRGNSPLHF

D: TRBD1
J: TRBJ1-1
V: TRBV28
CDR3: CASRTGFTEAFF

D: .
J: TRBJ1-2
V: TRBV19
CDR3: CASRSGYGYTF

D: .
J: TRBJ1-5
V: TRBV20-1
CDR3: CSARPEGKGNQPQHF

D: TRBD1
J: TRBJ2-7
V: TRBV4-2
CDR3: CASSQVSGTGFHEQYF

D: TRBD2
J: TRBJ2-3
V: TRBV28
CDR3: CASSLWGTSGTDTQYF

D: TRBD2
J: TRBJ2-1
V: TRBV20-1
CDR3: CSATAGTAYNEQFF

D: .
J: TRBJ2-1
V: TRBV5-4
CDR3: CASSLALFNEQFF

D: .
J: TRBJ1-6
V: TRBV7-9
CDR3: CASSLAVNSPLHF

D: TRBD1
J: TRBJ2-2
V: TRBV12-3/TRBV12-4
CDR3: CASSFRQGAGELFF

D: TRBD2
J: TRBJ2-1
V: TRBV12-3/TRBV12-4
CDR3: CASSVGTSGNNEQFF

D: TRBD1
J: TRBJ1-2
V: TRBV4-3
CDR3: CASSLTGGYGYTF

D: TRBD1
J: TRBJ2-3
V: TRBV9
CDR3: CASSPRPRTGTNTDTQYF

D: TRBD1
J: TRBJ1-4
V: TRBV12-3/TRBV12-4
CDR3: CASSLAGDRVGEKLFF

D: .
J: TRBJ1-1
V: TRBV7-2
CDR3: CASSLVAGMNTEAFF

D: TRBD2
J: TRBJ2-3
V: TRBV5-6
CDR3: CASSLAGGAGGAADTQYF

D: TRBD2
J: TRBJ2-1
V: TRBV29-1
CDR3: CSVDWGTSGRNEQFF

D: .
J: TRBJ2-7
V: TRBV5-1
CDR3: CASSIWGTGSEQYF

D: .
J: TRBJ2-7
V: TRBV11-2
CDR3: CASSLDHGTPYEQYF

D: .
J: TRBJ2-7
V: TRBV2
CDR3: CASSEPGSSYEQYF

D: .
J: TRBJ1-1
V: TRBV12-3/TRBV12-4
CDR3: CASRSLGTGTEAFF

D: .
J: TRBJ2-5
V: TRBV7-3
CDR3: CASSFGTTGTQYF

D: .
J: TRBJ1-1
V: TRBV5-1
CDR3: CASSLGAAGLNTEAFF

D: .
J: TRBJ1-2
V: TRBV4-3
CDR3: CASSQDLGVDGGGYTF

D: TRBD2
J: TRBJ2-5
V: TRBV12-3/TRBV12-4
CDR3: CASRYSGGEETQYF

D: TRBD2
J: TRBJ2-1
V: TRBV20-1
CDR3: CSARGLAGNNEQFF

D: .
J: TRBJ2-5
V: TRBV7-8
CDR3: CASSFLAGEGETQYF

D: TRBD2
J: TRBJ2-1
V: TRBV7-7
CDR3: CASSLVTETSLFF

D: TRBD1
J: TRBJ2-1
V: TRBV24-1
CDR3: CATSDIRQGRNEQFF

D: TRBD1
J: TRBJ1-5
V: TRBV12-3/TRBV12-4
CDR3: CASSLATGIYSNQPQHF

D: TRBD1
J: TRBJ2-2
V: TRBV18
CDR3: CASSPPGTGYTGELFF

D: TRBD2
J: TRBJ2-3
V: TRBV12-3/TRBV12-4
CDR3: CASSPGLATSRQYF

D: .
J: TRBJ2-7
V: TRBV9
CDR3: CASSSSWTALTYEQYF

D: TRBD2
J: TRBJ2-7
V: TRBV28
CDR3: CASETSGDYEQYF

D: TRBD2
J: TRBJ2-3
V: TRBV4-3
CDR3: CASSQDLGTSGRTSTDTQYF

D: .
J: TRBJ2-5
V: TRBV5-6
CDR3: CASSGGLDVQETQYF

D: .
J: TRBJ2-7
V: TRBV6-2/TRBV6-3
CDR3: CASSPSRLAMLGEQYF

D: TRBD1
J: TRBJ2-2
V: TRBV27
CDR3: CASRLTGGNTGELFF

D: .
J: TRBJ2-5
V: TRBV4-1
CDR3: CASSQGSGQETQYF

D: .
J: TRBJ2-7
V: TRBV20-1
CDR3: CSARGAQEYEQYF

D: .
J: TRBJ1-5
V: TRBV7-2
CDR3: CASSLDQVYNQPQHF

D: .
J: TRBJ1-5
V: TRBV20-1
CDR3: CSAVRDINQPQHF

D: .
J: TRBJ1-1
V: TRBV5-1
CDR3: CASSLEGTGTEAFF

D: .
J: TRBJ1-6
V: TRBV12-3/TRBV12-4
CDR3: CASSWSVFNSPLHF

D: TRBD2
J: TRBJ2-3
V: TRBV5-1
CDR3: CASRRGTSHTQYF

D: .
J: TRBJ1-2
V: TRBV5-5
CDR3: CASSYYGGGYTF

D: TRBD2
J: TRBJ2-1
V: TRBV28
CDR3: CASSSGTSLFHEQFF

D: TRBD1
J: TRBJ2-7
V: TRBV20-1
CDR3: CSARHNRGSYEQYF

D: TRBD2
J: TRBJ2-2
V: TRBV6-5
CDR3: CASSYSFRLAGFTGELFF